Listed here is a single T cell receptor beta chain. Germline trimming cut 5 bases from V and 0 bases from J; bases unmatched to any gene: 13. This CDR3 has 18 residues. Germline values: CDR1 MNHEY, CDR2 SMNVEV (reference sequence). The entry originates in a study of shared clonotypes between healthy human individuals. Study summary: The composition of the donors was a couple of women and a few men aged 18 to 49.

Only CD45RO-negative cells positively selected for CCR7 counted as naive CD8 cells, so terminally differentiated effector memory CD45RA+ cells were excluded. Repertoires were generated with immunoSEQ multiplex PCR, while TCRdb's copy carries only in-frame clones and drops some. The sample consists of about 700,000 clones, about 90% of them appearing once. The chain carries TRBV27 and TRBJ2-1, with TRBD2 matching over 7 bases. The TCR comes from a man aged 30 to 45 in good health. Sequenced input: naive CD8+ T cells sorted from blood. Here the CDR3 DNA reads TGTGCCAGCAGTCCCGGCGGGGGATCTAGTCTCTCCTACAATGAGCAGTTCTTC. It yields the protein CASSPGGGSSLSYNEQFF.